Below are 27 T cell receptor beta chains sequenced from a single sample in a study of neurological immune-mediated disorders. TCRdb reanalysed the 5' RACE reads using MiXCR and keeps one entry per CDR3 protein. The sample includes 70,000 to 95,000 distinct CDR3 sequences, roughly 18% of them seen just once. The source material was PBMCs. Receptors originate from a woman between 40 and 50 years old in good health.

This clonotype was recorded at least ten times. This rearrangement joins TRBV15 to TRBJ1-2; D gene unclear. Trimming stripped 0 bases from V and 4 bases from J, with 9 bases between. Per the germline V gene, CDR1 is LNHNV and CDR2 is YYDKDF (reference sequence). The CDR3 sequence is 14 residues long. The CDR3 here is CATSRDGNSYGYTF. The CDR3 nucleotides read TGTGCCACCAGCAGAGATGGCAACAGCTATGGCTACACCTTC.

This clonotype showed up many times. The chain carries TRBV4-3 and TRBJ1-4; D gene uncertain. In germline, CDR1 is LGHNA, CDR2 YSLEER. The CDR3 totals 16 residues. The ends were cut back, 4 bases at V and 4 bases at J, with 16 bases in the middle. CDR3 sequence (DNA): TGCGCCAGCAGCCGTGCATCCGACATGCTTAATGAAAAACTGTTTTTT. Translating it yields CASSRASDMLNEKLFF.

The genes are TRBV12-3 or TRBV12-4 and TRBJ2-2; D may match TRBD1 or TRBD2 (5 bases each). The CDR3 is made up of 15 amino acids. The V end lost 2 bases, the J end lost 4 bases, and 11 bases lay between the germline ends. CDR3 sequence (DNA): TGTGCCAGCAGTTTATGGGGGTCGGGCACCGGGGAGCTGTTTTTT. This translates into CASSLWGSGTGELFF.

About this clonotype itself: A read error may explain this, as a much larger clone is one base away. The chain uses TRBV20-1 and TRBJ2-7; D gene uncertain. Germline V gene lookup returns CDR1 DFQATT and CDR2 SNEGSKA (reference sequence). Between the trimmed V and J ends, which lost 4 bases and 4 bases, there was a span of 11 bases. The CDR3 is 12 amino acids. DNA of the CDR3: TGCAGTGCTATCCCTAAATCATACGAGCAGTACTTC. Encoded protein: CSAIPKSYEQYF.

This clonotype was detected ten times or more. V and J are TRBV5-1 and TRBJ2-2; the D gene is possibly TRBD1 (5 bases). The germline CDR1 and CDR2 sequences are SGHRS and YFSETQ. V was trimmed by 0 bases and J by 0 bases, leaving 9 bases between them. This CDR3 is 16 amino acids long. The CDR3 DNA is TGCGCCAGCAGCTTGGTAGGGGAATCGAACACCGGGGAGCTGTTTTTT. This codes for CASSLVGESNTGELFF. Drawing the rest from reference TRBV5-1 and TRBJ2-2, the complete variable domain is KAGVTQTPRYLIKTRGQQVTLSCSPISGHRSVSWYQQTPGQGLQFLFEYFSETQRNKGNFPGRFSGRQFSNSRSEMNVSTLELGDSALYLCASSLVGESNTGELFFGEGSRLTVL.

This clonotype appeared many times. This chain connects TRBV7-9 to TRBJ2-7, with 12 bases aligning to TRBD2. Germline V CDR1 and CDR2: SEHNR, FQNEAQ (reference sequence). The V gene end was trimmed by 4 bases and the J gene end by 7 bases; junction bases not matched to a gene: 14. This CDR3 is 17 amino acids long. CDR3 coding DNA: TGTGCCAGCAGCTCCGGCAGGGGACTAGCGGGTTTGGGGGAGCAGTACTTC. Amino acid sequence: CASSSGRGLAGLGEQYF.

This clonotype was recorded many times. The rearrangement joins TRBV15 to TRBJ1-1, with D possibly TRBD1 on 6 matching bases. V was cut by 2 bases and J by 4 bases, with 17 bases left in between. This CDR3 comprises 16 residues. Looked up from germline, CDR1 is LNHNV and CDR2 is YYDKDF (reference sequence). CDR3 sequence reads: CATSRRQGLKRTEAFF. CDR3 DNA: TGTGCCACCAGCAGACGGCAGGGGTTAAAGCGCACTGAAGCTTTCTTT.

There are a few counts of this clonotype. CDR3 in DNA: TGTGCCAGCAGTGGGGGCAGGAGCAATCAGCCCCAGCATTTT. Protein sequence: CASSGGRSNQPQHF. The chain employs TRBV6-1 and TRBJ1-5; perhaps TRBD1 as D (5 bases). The CDR3 has 14 amino acids. The ends were cut back, 4 bases at V and 1 base at J, with 8 bases in the middle. In germline, CDR1 is MNHNS, CDR2 SASEGT.

The gene calls are TRBV4-2 and TRBJ1-1, with a possible D match to TRBD1 (5 bases). The CDR3 consists of 14 residues. Trimming removed 3 bases from V and 0 bases from J, with 8 bases in between. CDR1 and CDR2 (germline): LGHNA, YNFKEQ. CDR3 residues: CASSQQGLNTEAFF. The DNA of the CDR3 is TGTGCCAGCAGCCAGCAGGGTCTGAACACTGAAGCTTTCTTT.

V is TRBV7-2 and J is TRBJ1-1, with D unclear. Deletions cut 2 bases from V and 7 bases from J, with 8 bases between. The CDR3 loop spans 12 amino acids. CDR1 is SGHTA and CDR2 is FQGNSA in the germline V gene. The CDR3 nucleotides are TGTGCCAGCAGCTTAAGTAGACTTGAAGCTTTCTTT. It specifies CASSLSRLEAFF.

This clonotype occurred many times. The rearrangement joins TRBV10-2 to TRBJ1-2; possibly TRBD1 for D (6 bases). Germline V gene data show CDR1 as WSHSY and CDR2 as SAAADI. The CDR3 is 11 amino acids. V lost 8 bases and J 7 bases, leaving 11 bases between the germline ends. Here the CDR3 reads CASGLQGGYTF. CDR3 DNA sequence: TGCGCCAGCGGGTTACAGGGTGGCTACACCTTC.

This clonotype was detected many times. The V gene is TRBV18, the J gene TRBJ1-1, with 7 bases aligning to TRBD1. The V segment lost 5 bases and the J segment 4 bases; nucleotides outside the gene matches: 7. The CDR3 loop spans 14 amino acids. From germline, CDR1 is KGHSH and CDR2 LQKENI. The CDR3 DNA reads as TGTGCCAGCTCAACTACAGGGGTAGGCACTGAAGCTTTCTTT. This encodes CASSTTGVGTEAFF.

This clonotype appeared a few times. The rearrangement uses TRBV12-3 or TRBV12-4 and TRBJ2-1; D is perhaps TRBD1 (6 bases). This CDR3 is 13 amino acids long. Between the trimmed V and J ends, which lost 6 bases and 9 bases, there was a span of 15 bases. In DNA form, the CDR3 reads TGTGCCAGCAGGAGACAGGCGCTAAGTGAGCAGTTCTTC. Residues: CASRRQALSEQFF.

Many counts were recorded for this clonotype. The rearrangement joins TRBV20-1 to TRBJ2-7, with 8 bases lining up with TRBD2. The trim removed 0 bases at V and 0 bases at J, leaving 4 bases unmatched. The germline V gene has CDR1 DFQATT and CDR2 SNEGSKA (reference sequence). CDR3 length: 15 residues. CDR3 DNA: TGCAGTGCTAGAGATCCTAGCGGGTACTCCTACGAGCAGTACTTC. Translation gives CSARDPSGYSYEQYF.

In its sample, this clonotype was seen a few times. The chain recombines TRBV5-6 with TRBJ1-1; no clear D gene. Germline CDR1 SGHDT, CDR2 YYEEEE. V lost 0 bases and J 7 bases, leaving 10 bases between the germline ends. CDR3 size: 13 residues. The CDR3 nucleotides are TGTGCCAGCAGCTTGGCGGGTGGGATTGAAGCTTTCTTT. The encoded protein is CASSLAGGIEAFF.

This sequence joins TRBV6-1 and TRBJ1-1; D is possibly TRBD1 (5 bases). V gave up 4 bases and J gave up 0 bases, with 15 bases separating them. The CDR3 is 16 amino acids. Germline CDR1 is MNHNS and CDR2 is SASEGT. Here the CDR3 reads CASSGGDFWVNTEAFF. As DNA, the CDR3 is TGTGCCAGCAGTGGAGGGGATTTTTGGGTGAACACTGAAGCTTTCTTT.

This clonotype has at least ten counts. V usage is TRBV6-5 and J usage is TRBJ1-4; D is uncertain. Trimming cost V 5 bases and J 8 bases, with 12 bases left between them. The length of the CDR3 is 13 residues. Germline V gene sequence: CDR1 MNHEY, CDR2 SVGAGI. The CDR3 sequence: CASSTYLREKLFF. The CDR3 nucleotides are TGTGCCAGCAGTACGTACCTGAGGGAAAAACTGTTTTTT.

This clonotype was counted ten times or more. The J gene is TRBJ1-3, the V gene TRBV7-8, with D perhaps TRBD1 (5 bases). CDR3 length: 16 amino acids. Trimming took off 7 bases at V and 0 bases at J, with 16 bases between the two ends. The germline gives CDR1 SGHVS, CDR2 FQNEAQ. Here the CDR3 reads CASTHSGTASGNTIYF. CDR3 sequence (DNA): TGTGCCAGCACCCACTCCGGGACGGCCTCTGGAAACACCATATATTTT.

This clonotype appeared a few times. One base away lies a much larger clone, so this may be a sequencing read error. This rearrangement joins TRBV20-1 to TRBJ1-1, with TRBD1 identical over 8 bases. V was clipped by 8 bases and J by 1 base; unmatched bases: 15. Germline loops: CDR1 DFQATT, CDR2 SNEGSKA (reference sequence). The CDR3 is 16 amino acids. As DNA, the CDR3 is TGCAGTACTGTGGACGCCGGGGGGACAGGGAACACTGAAGCTTTCTTT. Its protein is CSTVDAGGTGNTEAFF.

The gene calls are TRBV5-1 and TRBJ2-5; D perhaps matches TRBD2 (5 bases). The CDR3 runs to 14 residues. Germline V gives CDR1 SGHRS, CDR2 YFSETQ. V was shortened by 1 base and J by 4 bases, with 11 bases between the two germline ends. DNA for the CDR3: TGCGCCAGCAGCTTGTCGGCTAGCACAGAGACCCAGTACTTC. It is translated as CASSLSASTETQYF.

This clonotype was picked up many times. The chain couples TRBV5-1 to TRBJ1-4; the D gene is possibly TRBD1 (6 bases). Trimming left V 1 base short and J 8 bases short, with 15 bases between. In germline, CDR1 is SGHRS, CDR2 YFSETQ. This CDR3 has 15 residues. The CDR3 DNA reads TGCGCCAGCAGCTTGTGGGGCGGGGGCGAAGAAAAACTGTTTTTT. It is translated as CASSLWGGGEEKLFF. Based on the CDR3 plus reference TRBV5-1 and TRBJ1-4, the full variable domain is KAGVTQTPRYLIKTRGQQVTLSCSPISGHRSVSWYQQTPGQGLQFLFEYFSETQRNKGNFPGRFSGRQFSNSRSEMNVSTLELGDSALYLCASSLWGGGEEKLFFGSGTQLSVL.

There are many counts of this clonotype. The chain has TRBV6-2 or TRBV6-3 and TRBJ1-1; D not resolved. CDR1 MNHEY and CDR2 SVGEGT come from the germline V gene. Trimming stripped 0 bases from V and 1 base from J, with 6 bases between. This CDR3 is built from 14 residues. This CDR3 reads CASSYSNTNTEAFF. The CDR3 DNA sequence: TGTGCCAGCAGTTACTCGAATACGAACACTGAAGCTTTCTTT.

There are many counts of this clonotype. This may stem from a read error, because a much larger clone lies one nucleotide away. This rearrangement joins TRBV7-2 to TRBJ2-1, with 11 bases matching TRBD2. The CDR3 contains 16 residues. Trimming removed 4 bases from V and 4 bases from J; junction bases left unmatched: 6. Germline V gene lookup returns CDR1 SGHTA and CDR2 FQGNSA. In DNA, the CDR3 is TGTACCAGCAGCTCAACCACTAGCGGGGGTTACAATGAGCAGTTCTTC. Translated, it gives CTSSSTTSGGYNEQFF.

This clonotype was counted at least ten times. The V and J genes are TRBV10-3 and TRBJ2-3; no clear D gene. With 4 bases removed from V and 3 bases from J, the gap between germline ends came to 2 bases. Germline V lookup: CDR1 ENHRY, CDR2 SYGVKD. The CDR3 spans 11 residues. CDR3 in amino acids: CAISGTDTQYF. The CDR3, as DNA: TGTGCCATCAGTGGTACAGATACGCAGTATTTT.

This clonotype has a count of ten or more. V gene TRBV7-2 combines with J gene TRBJ2-1; 7 bases agree with TRBD1. Germline V gene sequence: CDR1 SGHTA, CDR2 FQGNSA. The CDR3 contains 15 residues. V lost 1 base and J lost 7; bases outside the gene matches: 7. The CDR3 bases are TGTGCCAGCAGCTTAGACAGGGGTGGCCATAATGAGCAGTTCTTC. This sequence encodes CASSLDRGGHNEQFF.

This clonotype was seen ten or more times. The CDR3 bases are TGTGCCAGCAGTTACTATACCCGCGGGGATTCACCCCTCCACTTT. Translating gives CASSYYTRGDSPLHF. The chain uses TRBV6-5 and TRBJ1-6; D unclear. This CDR3 region has 15 residues. CDR1 is MNHEY, CDR2 SVGAGI, per germline. The V and J ends lost 1 base and 8 bases respectively, with 12 bases between them.

Many counts were recorded for this clonotype. The rearrangement uses TRBV12-3 or TRBV12-4 and TRBJ1-1; tentative D call: TRBD1 (6 bases). This CDR3 region has 14 residues. With 6 bases removed from V and 1 base from J, the gap between germline ends came to 12 bases. In DNA form, the CDR3 reads TGTGCCAGCAGATACAGGGTACGGAACACTGAAGCTTTCTTT. Protein sequence: CASRYRVRNTEAFF.